The clone carrying this T cell receptor beta chain has just a few counts. Its specificity is unknown. The sample is drawn from a study of T cells after yellow fever vaccination. As for the study in general: When fractions had low cell numbers, they were prepared with SMART-Seq v4 Ultra Low Input. Study-wide findings and caveats: Within FACS-sorted repertoires, abundant clonotypes contaminating from the bulk population could be present.

Conversion of TCR transcripts into cDNA relied on 5'RACE template switching, which added a universal primer site and UMIs. MiXCR, applied by TCRdb to the 5' RACE reads, yields one record per CDR3 protein. There are fewer than 150,000 distinct CDR3 sequences in the sample; approximately 7.7% occur only once, and under 0.85% lies in the top ten. CDR1 and CDR2 (germline): SGHRS, YFSETQ. The V and J ends lost 5 bases and 4 bases, in that order; junction bases with no gene match: 0. CDR3 length equals 14 residues. The sequences come from CD4+ T cells sorted from PBMCs, collected 5 days after the yellow fever booster vaccination. This TCR was sampled from a man aged 25-40 years who received the YFV17D yellow fever vaccine. The chain recombines TRBV5-1 with TRBJ2-2, with 12 bases fitting TRBD2. This CDR3 is CASRGLAGTGELFF. DNA of the CDR3: TGCGCCAGCAGGGGACTAGCGGGCACCGGGGAGCTGTTTTTT.